This T cell receptor (beta chain) is from a study of identical twins (dated by TCRdb to about 2016). The study in broad terms: The study deep-sequenced TCR alpha and beta repertoires from monozygotic twins, unrelated adults of various ages and cord blood to test whether fetal clonotypes persist. To rule out contamination, replicate twin experiments were performed at different times with different library preparation protocols.

The paper's findings and limits, for the study overall: Zero-insertion analyses could be partly confounded by invariant T cells such as MAIT and iNKT, though diverse VJ usage argued against such confounding for most clonotypes. In monozygotic twins, recombination models systematically underestimated out-of-frame TCR alpha sharing, but the models matched the sharing seen between unrelated individuals. Fewer insertions were carried by abundant cord blood beta clonotypes; a weaker similar trend was observed in young adult naive repertoires, while no such trend was observed in memory repertoires. Excess twin sharing in beta out-of-frame sequences was weaker because fewer shared sequences lowered the signal-to-noise ratio. Out-of-frame TCR alpha sequences shared between twins showed an excess of low generation-probability sequences compared with coincidental sharing between unrelated individuals. Because the same donors could not be followed over many years, the conclusions depended on cross-sectional statistical analysis.

This clonotype appeared a few times. This clone's antigen is unknown. No base-level quality is on record; no much larger clone is a single base apart. Library method: 5' RACE. The data were produced on an Illumina HiSeq 2000. A universal primer binding site was introduced by template switching, and a unique molecular identifier was present in the final cDNA, enabling accurate counting of TCR cDNA molecules. Specific primers in the conserved constant-segment region were used to synthesize first-strand cDNA for TCR alpha and beta chains. Each cDNA library was double barcoded, with a SMART-Mk sample barcode plus Illumina barcodes, to control for contamination. TruSeq adapter sequences along with Illumina sample barcodes were introduced in two successive PCR steps. TCR alpha and beta cDNA libraries were sequenced on the Illumina HiSeq platform with custom primers. The authors' analysis ran thus. MiGEC was used to process raw reads and extract unique molecular identifiers, and MiXCR was used to find CDR3 positions. For each individual, recombination models were inferred using an EM algorithm with the repgenHMM and IGoR tools. The analysis of shared clonotypes was done with the tcR package in R, with sharing normalized by the product of cloneset sizes. Out-of-frame nonproductive sequences were analyzed to study raw recombination free of thymic and clonal selection effects. TCRdb redid the processing of the public reads, applying fastp at Q25 and MiXCR, and retained in-frame beta chains. Merged by CDR3 protein, the rows form single entries marked with the most common genes and DNA. These V and J calls rely on TCRdb rather than the paper's analysis. Recorded for this sample are roughly 770,000 distinct CDR3 sequences; around a sixth of them occurred a single time. The ten top clones hold around 13% of the sample.

All donors were healthy Caucasians. Three pairs of female monozygotic twins, all aged about 18 to 29 years, were included in the twin cohort. The RNA used for TCR libraries was isolated from peripheral blood mononuclear cells. According to the germline V gene, CDR1 reads SGDLS and CDR2 reads YYNGEE. The CDR3 contains 15 residues, cysteine and phenylalanine counted. Of all the DNA, just the CDR3 is kept, 45 bases in frame from base 1. Trimming leaves V shorter by 0 bases and J shorter by 6 bases, with the junction holding 3 bases beyond the gene matches. These sequences were also reported in another study, on T cells expressing NK-cell markers. Looking at the second paper: TCR beta-chain repertoires were profiled in sorted CD3+CD56+NKG2C+, CD3+CD56+NKG2C- and CD3+CD56-NKG2C+ T-cell subsets from fewer than 10 donors. Among the eight sequenced donors, only one was HCMV-seronegative, while the other seven were HCMV-seropositive. In several experiments an anti-gammadeltaTCR antibody was added to restrict sorting to alphabetaTCR-expressing T cells. In six donors, the dominant CD3+CD56+NKG2C+ clonotypes ranked among the top 10 CD8+ clonotypes, making up roughly 1.0-8% of CD8+ T cells. Those dominant clonotypes were again the most abundant among CD3+CD56-NKG2C+ cells in a handful of donors, at about 28.3-65%. It remained unclear whether the expanded NKG2C-expressing T cell clones were specific for HCMV antigens. The eight sequenced donors were randomly selected healthy volunteers, three men and five women. HCMV-specific IgG was detected in serum with a commercial ELISA kit to determine HCMV serostatus. For several donors, bulk peripheral blood T-cell repertoires were additionally sequenced from unsorted PBMC. MIGEC was used to demultiplex reads and group reads by UMI, and MiTCR was used to assemble and quantify clonotypes. To exclude erroneous sequences, only TCR cDNA sequences supported by at least two reads were retained. The tcR package was used for downstream repertoire analysis, and clonotypes were matched between fractions using CDR3 nucleotide sequence together with V segment. VDJmatch was used to annotate antigen specificity against VDJdb, with one amino acid substitution in CDR3 allowed.

The rearrangement joined TRBV9 to TRBJ2-1, with 10 middle bases fitting TRBD2. The clonotype originates from a woman aged 18-29 years in good health. Sequences were obtained from PBMCs. The CDR3 loop reads CASSVASSGSNEQFF. The nucleotides read TGTGCCAGCAGCGTAGCGTCTAGCGGGAGCAATGAGCAGTTCTTC.